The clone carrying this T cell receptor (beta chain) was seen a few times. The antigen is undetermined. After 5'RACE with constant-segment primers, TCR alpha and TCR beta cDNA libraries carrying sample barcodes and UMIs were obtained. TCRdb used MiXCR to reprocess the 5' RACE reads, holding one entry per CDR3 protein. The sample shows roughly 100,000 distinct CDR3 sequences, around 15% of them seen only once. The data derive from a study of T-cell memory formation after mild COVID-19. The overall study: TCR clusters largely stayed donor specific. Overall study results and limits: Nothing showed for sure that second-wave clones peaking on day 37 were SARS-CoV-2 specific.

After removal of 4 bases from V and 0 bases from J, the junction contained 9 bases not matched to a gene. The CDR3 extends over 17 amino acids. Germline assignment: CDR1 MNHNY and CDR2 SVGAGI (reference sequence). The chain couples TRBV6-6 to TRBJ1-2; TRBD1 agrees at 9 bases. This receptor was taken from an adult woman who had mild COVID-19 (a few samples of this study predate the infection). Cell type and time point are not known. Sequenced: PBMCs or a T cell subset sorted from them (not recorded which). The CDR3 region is CASSLLQGALANYGYTF. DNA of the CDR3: TGTGCCAGCAGTTTATTACAGGGGGCTTTAGCTAACTATGGCTACACCTTC.